Shown below are 9 T cell receptor beta chains from a single sample sequenced in a study of shared clonotypes between healthy human individuals. Only in-frame clones appear in the TCRdb table, and some are missing; sequencing was by immunoSEQ multiplex PCR. The sample has roughly 2.5 million clones, just over 90% seen once. The sequenced sample consisted of naive CD4+ T cells sorted from blood. Noted subset: CD45RA+ positively selected. Receptor source: a man between 18 and 35 years old in good health.

The V and J genes are TRBV13 and TRBJ1-3; D not resolved. The germline V gene encodes CDR1 PRHDT and CDR2 FYEKMQ (reference sequence). The CDR3 contains 14 residues. Trimming took 4 bases from V and 2 from J, leaving 9 bases between them. The CDR3 sequence: CASSSRTPGNTIYF. DNA of the CDR3: TGTGCCAGCAGCTCCCGGACTCCTGGAAACACCATATATTTT.

The chain carries TRBV6-6 and TRBJ1-5; D remains unclear. CDR1 and CDR2 from the germline V gene are MNHNY and SVGAGI (reference sequence). The CDR3 is 15 amino acids. V was pared by 0 bases and J by 0 bases, with 6 bases between. The chain's CDR3 is CASSYSGISNQPQHF. CDR3 nucleotides: TGTGCCAGCAGTTACTCAGGGATTAGCAATCAGCCCCAGCATTTT.

The chain links TRBV28 to TRBJ1-2, with a possible D match to TRBD1 (5 bases). The V end lost 9 bases, the J end lost 4 bases, and 21 bases lay between the germline ends. Per germline, CDR1 MDHEN and CDR2 SYDVKM. The CDR3 runs 15 residues. CDR3 residues: CASTGREGRVYGYTF. The CDR3 bases are TGTGCCAGTACAGGCAGGGAGGGGCGGGTCTATGGCTACACCTTC.

The chain combines TRBV5-1 with TRBJ2-1; D possibly matches TRBD1 or TRBD2 (6 bases each). The CDR3 runs to 20 residues. Germline V gives CDR1 SGHRS, CDR2 YFSETQ. The V end lost 0 bases, the J end lost 5 bases, and 27 bases lay between the germline ends. CDR3: CASSLVRALGGEVGHNEQFF. The CDR3, as DNA: TGCGCCAGCAGCTTGGTTAGGGCCCTGGGGGGCGAGGTGGGACACAATGAGCAGTTCTTC.

This chain links TRBV2 with TRBJ2-3; D ambiguous. The CDR3 is 13 residues long. The V gene's germline CDR1 is SNHLY and CDR2 FYNNEI. V was shortened by 4 bases and J by 2 bases, with 7 bases between the two germline ends. The CDR3 spells CASSGSFTDTQYF. CDR3 DNA sequence: TGTGCCAGCAGTGGAAGTTTCACAGATACGCAGTATTTT.

This clone was picked up a small number of times. V is TRBV10-3 and J is TRBJ1-1; TRBD1 is a possible D gene (5 bases). The germline V gene encodes CDR1 ENHRY and CDR2 SYGVKD. The germline V and J ends were trimmed by 10 bases and 6 bases, with 15 bases remaining between them. This CDR3 region has 12 residues. This CDR3 reads CATCAGIAEAFF. The CDR3 nucleotides read TGTGCCACCTGCGCAGGGATCGCTGAAGCTTTCTTT.

This clone was picked up one time. This chain uses TRBV7-2 with TRBJ2-7; D might be TRBD2 (6 bases). V was shortened by 5 bases and J by 6 bases, with 14 bases between the two germline ends. The CDR3 has 13 amino acids. Germline values: CDR1 SGHTA, CDR2 FQGNSA. CDR3 sequence (DNA): TGTGCCAGCAGCCAAGGAGGGCCGCGCGAGCAGTACTTC. It translates to CASSQGGPREQYF.

The rearrangement uses TRBV4-2 and TRBJ2-3, with TRBD2 matching 8 bases. CDR1 and CDR2 from the germline V gene are LGHNA and YNFKEQ. The V and J ends lost 1 base and 6 bases, in that order; junction bases with no gene match: 15. The length of the CDR3 is 18 residues. The CDR3 protein is CASSQVGGGPYHIDTQYF. CDR3 DNA: TGTGCCAGCAGCCAAGTCGGCGGGGGGCCCTACCATATCGATACGCAGTATTTT.

The CDR3 nucleotides read TGTGCCAGCGGTGAGGCGGCCTCTGGAAACACCATATATTTT. Amino acids: CASGEAASGNTIYF. V usage is TRBV6-5 and J usage is TRBJ1-3; D unclear. CDR3 size: 14 residues. The V gene's germline CDR1 is MNHEY and CDR2 SVGAGI. Trimming left V 8 bases short and J 0 bases short, with 11 bases between.